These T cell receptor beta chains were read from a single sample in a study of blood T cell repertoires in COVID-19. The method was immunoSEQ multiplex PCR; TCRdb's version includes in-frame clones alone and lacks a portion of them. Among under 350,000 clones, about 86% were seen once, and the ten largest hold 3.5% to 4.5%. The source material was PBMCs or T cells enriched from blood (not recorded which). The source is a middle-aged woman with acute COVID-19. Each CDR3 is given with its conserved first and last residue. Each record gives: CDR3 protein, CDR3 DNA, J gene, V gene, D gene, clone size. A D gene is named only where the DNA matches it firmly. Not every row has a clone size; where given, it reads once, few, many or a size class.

CASSSGSWAGLSGNTIYF	TGTGCCAGCAGCAGCGGGTCTTGGGCCGGCCTCTCTGGAAACACCATATATTTT	TRBJ1-3	TRBV7-2	-	-
CASSLTGTLEKLFF	TGTGCCAGCAGCCTTACCGGGACACTCGAAAAACTGTTTTTT	TRBJ1-4	TRBV28	-	-
CASTEQAYNSPLHF	TGTGCCAGTACCGAACAGGCCTATAATTCACCCCTCCACTTT	TRBJ1-6	TRBV19	-	-
CASSLAPGTGFDRAFF	TGCGCCAGCAGCTTGGCGCCCGGGACAGGGTTCGACCGAGCTTTCTTT	TRBJ1-1	TRBV5-1	TRBD1	-
CSVEGVIAGASTGELFF	TGCAGCGTTGAAGGGGTGATAGCGGGAGCGTCCACCGGGGAGCTGTTTTTT	TRBJ2-2	TRBV29-1	TRBD2	few
CASSLGGALNTEAFF	TGTGCCAGCAGCCTCGGTGGGGCCCTGAACACTGAAGCTTTCTTT	TRBJ1-1	TRBV7-2	-	once
CASSPFGRWGDNQPQHF	TGTGCCAGCAGTCCGTTTGGAAGGTGGGGGGACAATCAGCCCCAGCATTTT	TRBJ1-5	TRBV11-3	-	-
CASRLSRDEQYF	TGTGCCAGCAGGCTATCTCGGGACGAGCAGTACTTC	TRBJ2-7	TRBV28	-	-
CASSKWDFRGNEQFF	-	TRBJ2-1	TRBV6-5	-	-
CASVGLGTSGRTDTQYF	TGTGCCAGCGTGGGGTTGGGGACTAGCGGGCGCACAGATACGCAGTATTTT	TRBJ2-3	TRBV9	TRBD2	-
CASSQDLQDNYGYTF	TGCGCCAGCAGCCAAGATTTGCAGGATAACTATGGCTACACCTTC	TRBJ1-2	TRBV4-3	-	-
CASSATSEKYNEQFF	TGTGCCAGCAGCGCGACTAGCGAGAAATACAATGAGCAGTTCTTC	TRBJ2-1	TRBV9	TRBD2	-
CASSQDMAGGNTGELFF	TGTGCCAGCAGCCAAGATATGGCGGGAGGTAACACCGGGGAGCTGTTTTTT	TRBJ2-2	TRBV3-1/TRBV3-2	TRBD2	-
CASSQDAATTQHF	TGTGCCAGCAGCCAAGATGCGGCCACGACCCAGCATTTT	TRBJ1-5	TRBV3-1/TRBV3-2	-	-
CASSFRQGEGAFF	TGTGCCAGCAGCTTTAGACAGGGGGAGGGAGCTTTCTTT	TRBJ1-1	TRBV5-4	TRBD1	many
CASSSGTGGAIVNEQFF	TGTGCCAGCAGTTCCGGGACAGGGGGCGCTATCGTCAATGAGCAGTTCTTC	TRBJ2-1	TRBV28	TRBD1	-
CASSHDYFNTNEQFF	TGTGCCAGCAGCCATGACTATTTTAATACCAATGAGCAGTTCTTC	TRBJ2-1	TRBV3-1/TRBV3-2	-	-
CASRPGGRAADTQYF	TGTGCCAGCCGGCCTGGCGGGAGGGCCGCAGATACGCAGTATTTT	TRBJ2-3	TRBV28	TRBD2	-
CASSFLGGWVSQETQYF	TGTGCCAGCAGCTTTCTGGGGGGGTGGGTTTCCCAAGAGACCCAGTACTTC	TRBJ2-5	TRBV11-2	TRBD2	-
CSVGETGVIGGANVLTF	TGCAGCGTTGGAGAGACAGGGGTTATCGGTGGGGCCAACGTCCTGACTTTC	TRBJ2-6	TRBV29-1	TRBD1	-
CASSTRQGRVNTEAFF	TGTGCCAGCAGCACCAGACAGGGCAGGGTAAACACTGAAGCTTTCTTT	TRBJ1-1	TRBV21-1	-	-
CASSQTGKSPNGYTF	TGTGCCAGCAGCCAGACAGGGAAGAGCCCAAATGGCTACACCTTC	TRBJ1-2	TRBV14	TRBD1	few
CSAGEVSQETQYF	TGCAGCGCAGGAGAAGTTTCGCAAGAGACCCAGTACTTC	TRBJ2-5	TRBV29-1	-	-
CASSPRQGPYEQYF	TGCGCCAGCAGCCCCCGACAAGGTCCCTACGAGCAGTACTTC	TRBJ2-7	TRBV5-1	-	-
CASSPVRNTIYF	TGTGCCAGCAGCCCTGTTAGAAACACCATATATTTT	TRBJ1-3	TRBV3-1/TRBV3-2	-	-
CASSLPTGAETQYF	TGTGCCAGCAGCCTACCTACAGGGGCAGAGACCCAGTACTTC	TRBJ2-5	TRBV5-4	TRBD1	-
CASSLVGLAGEETQYF	TGTGCCAGCAGCTTAGTGGGACTAGCGGGGGAAGAGACCCAGTACTTC	TRBJ2-5	TRBV7-9	TRBD2	-
CASSLRQGNQPQHF	TGTGCCAGCAGCTTGCGGCAGGGGAATCAGCCCCAGCATTTT	TRBJ1-5	TRBV5-5	-	-
CASSASVNSYNEQFF	TGTGCCAGCAGCGCTAGCGTTAACTCCTACAATGAGCAGTTCTTC	TRBJ2-1	TRBV9	-	few
CASSQEGGTNSPLHF	TGTGCCAGCAGCCAAGAGGGGGGTACGAATTCACCCCTCCACTTT	TRBJ1-6	TRBV14	-	-
CASSESYRVDTEAFF	TGTGCCAGCAGTGAGTCTTACAGGGTCGACACTGAAGCTTTCTTT	TRBJ1-1	TRBV6-1	-	few
CASSRGQRNTGELFF	TGTGCCAGCAGCCGAGGACAGCGGAACACCGGGGAGCTGTTTTTT	TRBJ2-2	TRBV3-1/TRBV3-2	-	-
CASSPSSSYNEQFF	TGTGCCAGCAGTCCTTCGAGCTCCTACAATGAGCAGTTCTTC	TRBJ2-1	TRBV6-5	-	once
CASSLGASGRNNEQFF	TGCGCCAGCAGCTTGGGGGCTAGCGGGAGAAACAATGAGCAGTTCTTC	TRBJ2-1	TRBV5-1	TRBD2	-
CASSSNGGIHSYEQYF	TGTGCCAGCAGCTCAAACGGGGGAATCCACTCCTACGAGCAGTACTTC	TRBJ2-7	TRBV7-9	-	-
CASSQDLRGGASTDTQYF	TGCGCCAGCAGCCAAGATCTGCGGGGGGGGGCCAGCACAGATACGCAGTATTTT	TRBJ2-3	TRBV4-3	TRBD2	-
CASSQEKLFISGNTIYF	TGTGCCAGCAGCCAAGAAAAACTTTTTATCTCTGGAAACACCATATATTTT	TRBJ1-3	TRBV3-1/TRBV3-2	-	-
CAIGLQGAGTDTQYF	TGTGCCATCGGTCTACAGGGGGCTGGCACAGATACGCAGTATTTT	TRBJ2-3	TRBV10-3	TRBD1	once
CASAGDRNSGNTIYF	TGTGCCAGCGCTGGAGACAGGAACTCTGGAAACACCATATATTTT	TRBJ1-3	TRBV2	-	-
CASSQGSFYATNEKLFF	TGCGCCAGCAGCCAAGGCTCATTCTATGCAACTAATGAAAAACTGTTTTTT	TRBJ1-4	TRBV4-1	-	-
CASSTETGASTEAFF	TGTGCCAGCTCAACGGAAACAGGGGCGAGCACTGAAGCTTTCTTT	TRBJ1-1	TRBV18	TRBD1	-